These 29 T cell receptor beta chains came from one sample sequenced in a study of shared clonotypes between healthy human individuals (dated by TCRdb to 2020 to 2022). The library came from the immunoSEQ multiplex PCR assay. Drawn from immuneACCESS, this table holds only the in-frame rearrangements with V and J called that TCRdb kept. Clones are partly lost; checked studies trace under half to an unresolved V gene and leave the rest unexplained. The sample has about half a million clones on record, 79% of them singletons. Jointly, the top ten make up more than 10% of the sample. Sequences were obtained from PBMCs. The receptors were sampled from a woman aged 40 to 49 in good health. Some clones in this sample may be carry-over from other donors' samples.

The chain employs TRBV28 and TRBJ1-1; 7 bases agree with TRBD1. There are 14 residues in the CDR3. V was pared by 2 bases and J by 4 bases, with 4 bases of the junction left unmatched. Germline lookup yields CDR1 MDHEN and CDR2 SYDVKM. The CDR3 sequence: CASSLLGGGTEAFF. The CDR3, as DNA: TGTGCCAGCAGTTTACTAGGGGGCGGCACTGAAGCTTTCTTT.

The genes are TRBV7-2 and TRBJ2-5; tentatively, D is TRBD2 (5 bases). The germline V and J ends were trimmed by 0 bases and 4 bases, with 6 bases remaining between them. Per germline, CDR1 SGHTA and CDR2 FQGNSA. This CDR3 is built from 13 residues. The CDR3 DNA sequence: TGTGCCAGCAGCTTAGCAGGGAGAGAGACCCAGTACTTC. This gives the protein CASSLAGRETQYF.

This clone showed up just a few times. This rearrangement joins TRBV15 to TRBJ1-2; 7 nucleotides agree with TRBD1. The germline gives CDR1 LNHNV, CDR2 YYDKDF (reference sequence). V lost 4 bases and J lost 4; bases outside the gene matches: 6. The CDR3 is 14 residues long. The CDR3: CATSISNRGYGYTF. DNA of the CDR3: TGTGCCACCAGCATAAGTAACAGGGGCTATGGCTACACCTTC.

Concerning this clone itself: A far larger clone is just one base off, so this is likely a read error. Other nucleotide sequences from this sample produce the same CDR3. This rearrangement joins TRBV30 to TRBJ2-7, with D tentatively TRBD1 (5 bases). The CDR3 is made up of 12 amino acids. Germline assignment: CDR1 GTSNPN and CDR2 SVGIG (reference sequence). The V and J ends lost 5 bases and 3 bases respectively, with 11 bases between them. Written as DNA, the CDR3 is TGTGCCTGGTCACAGGACCGCTACGAGCAGTACTTC. It is translated as CAWSQDRYEQYF.

The chain links TRBV5-6 to TRBJ2-2; D is possibly TRBD2 (5 bases). CDR1 is SGHDT and CDR2 is YYEEEE in the germline V gene. The CDR3 runs to 15 residues. Between the trimmed V and J ends, which lost 4 bases and 5 bases, there was a span of 15 bases. The CDR3 DNA is TGTGCCAGCAGCCCCTCCCCTACTAGAACCGGGGAGCTGTTTTTT. As protein: CASSPSPTRTGELFF.

The V and J genes are TRBV7-2 and TRBJ1-2, with 9 nucleotides matching TRBD1. Germline CDR1 SGHTA, CDR2 FQGNSA. After removal of 4 bases from V and 4 bases from J, the junction contained 7 bases not matched to a gene. This CDR3 has 15 amino acids. CDR3: CASSSGTGRPYGYTF. CDR3 bases: TGTGCCAGCAGCTCCGGGACAGGGAGACCCTATGGCTACACCTTC.

The J gene is TRBJ2-6, the V gene TRBV29-1; 7 bases fit TRBD1. V was clipped by 5 bases and J by 2 bases; unmatched bases: 3. CDR1 is SQVTM and CDR2 is ANQGSEA in the germline V gene. CDR3 size: 14 residues. The CDR3 is CSVLRGTGANVLTF. The CDR3 DNA follows: TGCAGCGTTCTCAGGGGGACTGGGGCCAACGTCCTGACTTTC.

The chain uses TRBV19 and TRBJ2-6; 12 bases line up with TRBD1. V gave up 5 bases and J gave up 0 bases; unmatched junction bases: 2. The CDR3 totals 17 residues. Germline-derived CDR1 and CDR2 are LNHDA and SQIVND (reference sequence). The CDR3, as DNA: TGTGCCAGTAGTGGGACAGGGGGCCTCTCTGGGGCCAACGTCCTGACTTTC. The encoded protein is CASSGTGGLSGANVLTF.

V usage is TRBV6-5 and J usage is TRBJ2-5; 10 positions match TRBD2. The CDR3 contains 16 residues. V lost 4 bases, J lost 5 bases, and 10 bases stayed unmatched. From germline, CDR1 is MNHEY and CDR2 SVGAGI. CDR3 residues: CASSFVRLAGVETQYF. The CDR3 coding sequence is TGTGCCAGCAGTTTCGTAAGACTAGCGGGTGTGGAGACCCAGTACTTC.

A few counts support this clone. The rearrangement links TRBV19 to TRBJ2-3; 10 positions agree with TRBD2. CDR3 length: 17 residues. V shed 4 bases, J shed 0 bases, and the junction held 7 bases outside the gene matches. From germline, CDR1 is LNHDA and CDR2 SQIVND (reference sequence). The CDR3 DNA reads as TGTGCCAGTAGTACCCTCCTAGCGGGAGCGAGCACAGATACGCAGTATTTT. This translates into CASSTLLAGASTDTQYF.

The chain links TRBV6-6 to TRBJ2-7; D unclear. The CDR3 runs 11 residues. CDR1 and CDR2 (germline): MNHNY, SVGAGI (reference sequence). Trimming removed 6 bases at V and 4 bases at J, with 7 bases between. CDR3 sequence reads: CASSPEYEQYF. CDR3 nucleotide sequence: TGTGCCAGCAGCCCGGAGTACGAGCAGTACTTC.

This clone showed up just a few times. The genes are TRBV28 and TRBJ1-5; D remains ambiguous. There are 15 residues in the CDR3. V lost 5 bases and J lost 2, with 13 bases in between. Germline V gene sequence: CDR1 MDHEN, CDR2 SYDVKM. The CDR3 DNA sequence: TGTGCCAGCAGTCCCGCCCCGGCAGGCAATCAGCCCCAGCATTTT. It translates to CASSPAPAGNQPQHF.

V gene TRBV28 combines with J gene TRBJ1-2; D unclear. The CDR3 runs to 13 residues. Germline CDR1 reads MDHEN; CDR2 reads SYDVKM. Trimming left V 6 bases short and J 2 bases short, with 10 bases between. The CDR3 region is CASRSGPNYGYTF. In DNA form, the CDR3 reads TGTGCCAGCAGGTCAGGTCCGAACTATGGCTACACCTTC.

A single count supports this clone. CDR3 in amino acids: CASKREMSTGELFF. The CDR3 DNA follows: TGTGCCAGCAAAAGGGAGATGAGCACCGGGGAGCTGTTTTTT. This sequence joins TRBV6-4 and TRBJ2-2, with D possibly TRBD2 on 5 matching bases. Germline loops: CDR1 MRHNA, CDR2 SNTAGT. This CDR3 is 14 amino acids long. V was clipped by 7 bases and J by 4 bases, with 13 bases between them.

The J gene is TRBJ2-5, the V gene TRBV5-6; the D is unclear. The J call could be wrong; TRBJ2-7 is a better fit for the DNA end. The CDR3 runs to 14 residues. Germline CDR1 reads SGHDT; CDR2 reads YYEEEE. CDR3 protein: CASSSRVLSYEQYF. The CDR3 DNA reads TGTGCCAGCAGCTCCCGGGTCCTCTCCTACGAGCAGTACTTC.

This clone was observed many times. The chain has TRBV10-2 and TRBJ2-4, with TRBD1 matching over 11 bases. The CDR3 runs to 16 residues. V shed 0 bases, J shed 7 bases, and the junction held 5 bases outside the gene matches. Germline-derived CDR1 and CDR2 are WSHSY and SAAADI. The CDR3 DNA sequence: TGCGCCAGCAGTGAGTCCGGGGACAGGGGGACTAACATTCAGTACTTC. Translation: CASSESGDRGTNIQYF.

This sequence joins TRBV19 and TRBJ1-5, with 7 bases aligning to TRBD1. The ends lost 7 bases at V and 8 bases at J; junction bases unmatched: 5. Germline CDR1 LNHDA, CDR2 SQIVND (reference sequence). The CDR3 length is 12 residues. CDR3 protein: CASNGQEEPQHF. The CDR3 region has the DNA TGTGCCAGTAACGGACAGGAGGAGCCCCAGCATTTT.

The genes are TRBV19 and TRBJ2-2; the D gene is possibly TRBD2 (5 bases). Germline V gene sequence: CDR1 LNHDA, CDR2 SQIVND (reference sequence). CDR3 length equals 14 residues. V was shortened by 8 bases and J by 3 bases, with 13 bases between the two germline ends. The CDR3 is CASRGQSYTGELFF. The CDR3 DNA follows: TGTGCCAGTCGAGGGCAGTCATACACCGGGGAGCTGTTTTTT. The full variable domain, in which reference TRBV19 and TRBJ2-2 provide the parts outside the CDR3, is DGGITQSPKYLFRKEGQNVTLSCEQNLNHDAMYWYRQDPGQGLRLIYYSQIVNDFQKGDIAEGYSVSREKKESFPLTVTSAQKNPTAFYLCASRGQSYTGELFFGEGSRLTVL.

This clone turned up a few times. Being one base from a much bigger clone, this may be a read error. This same CDR3 is encoded by further DNA sequences in the sample. The V call is TRBV6-1, the J call TRBJ2-7, with a weak D call TRBD2 (6 bases). CDR3 size: 15 residues. Per germline, CDR1 MNHNS and CDR2 SASEGT. CDR3 in amino acids: CASSPRLDPPYEQYF. The DNA of the CDR3 is TGTGCCAGCAGTCCCCGACTAGATCCGCCCTATGAGCAGTACTTC.

This chain uses TRBV28 with TRBJ2-1; D unclear. Per germline, CDR1 MDHEN and CDR2 SYDVKM. V gave up 4 bases and J gave up 5 bases, with 15 bases separating them. CDR3 length: 15 residues. The CDR3 sequence is CASSYLVEMNNEQFF. The CDR3, as DNA: TGTGCCAGCAGTTACCTCGTGGAGATGAACAATGAGCAGTTCTTC.

This chain connects TRBV28 to TRBJ2-1; D gene unclear. Germline assignment: CDR1 MDHEN and CDR2 SYDVKM. The CDR3 is 13 residues long. Trimming took 5 bases from V and 9 from J, leaving 14 bases between them. CDR3 in amino acids: CASSLLSLGEQFF. The DNA of the CDR3 is TGTGCCAGCAGTCTCCTAAGTCTGGGTGAGCAGTTCTTC. Drawing the rest from reference TRBV28 and TRBJ2-1, the complete variable domain is DVKVTQSSRYLVKRTGEKVFLECVQDMDHENMFWYRQDPGLGLRLIYFSYDVKMKEKGDIPEGYSVSREKKERFSLILESASTNQTSMYLCASSLLSLGEQFFGPGTRLTVL.

This clone was observed once. The J gene is TRBJ2-3, the V gene TRBV29-1; tentatively, D is TRBD2 (6 bases). Trimming shortened V by 7 bases and J by 5 bases, and 22 bases separated the two germline ends. The CDR3 runs 15 residues. Per the germline V gene, CDR1 is SQVTM and CDR2 is ANQGSEA. CDR3 region: CSGHEGLRLGDTQYF. In DNA form, the CDR3 reads TGCAGCGGTCACGAGGGACTCAGGCTGGGAGATACGCAGTATTTT.

Of note for this clone: Other DNA sequences in the sample encode the same CDR3. V and J are TRBV20-1 and TRBJ2-5; D uncertain. CDR3 length: 11 residues. CDR1 DFQATT and CDR2 SNEGSKA come from the germline V gene (reference sequence). V gave up 6 bases and J gave up 2 bases, with 7 bases separating them. The CDR3 protein is CSARPQETQYF. The CDR3 DNA reads TGCAGTGCCAGACCACAAGAGACCCAGTACTTC.

This clone has ten or more counts. This chain joins TRBV2 and TRBJ1-5; D remains ambiguous. The CDR3 covers 13 residues. CDR1 is SNHLY, CDR2 FYNNEI, per germline. Between the trimmed V and J ends, which lost 3 bases and 7 bases, there was a span of 10 bases. CDR3 DNA: TGTGCCAGCAGTGAGCTCGTGGGGCAGCCCCAGCATTTT. Protein product: CASSELVGQPQHF.

This clone was detected a few times. V and J are TRBV5-1 and TRBJ1-2, with 7 bases aligning to TRBD1. This CDR3 spans 12 amino acids. Germline values: CDR1 SGHRS, CDR2 YFSETQ. V lost 4 bases and J lost 5; bases outside the gene matches: 2. The CDR3 loop reads CASSGTVYGYTF. In DNA form, the CDR3 reads TGCGCCAGCAGCGGGACAGTTTATGGCTACACCTTC.

V usage is TRBV5-1 and J usage is TRBJ2-1, with 10 bases lining up with TRBD1. CDR3 length: 17 amino acids. Germline trimming cut 0 bases from V and 4 bases from J; bases unmatched to any gene: 7. CDR1 is SGHRS, CDR2 YFSETQ, per germline. The CDR3 loop reads CASSLGSGTGAYNEQFF. The CDR3 DNA reads TGCGCCAGCAGCTTGGGGTCCGGGACAGGGGCTTACAATGAGCAGTTCTTC.

The chain combines TRBV6-5 with TRBJ1-5, with 9 nucleotides matching TRBD1. From germline, CDR1 is MNHEY and CDR2 SVGAGI. This CDR3 has 14 amino acids. Unmatched junction bases numbered 3, after V lost 4 bases and J lost 5 bases. The CDR3 DNA follows: TGTGCCAGCAGTTCAAGGACAGGGGATCAGCCCCAGCATTTT. It encodes CASSSRTGDQPQHF.

This clone was counted many times. Within the sample, other DNA sequences also encode this same CDR3. In nucleotides, the CDR3 is TGTGCCAGCAGTTTACGGTTCGACAGATTCACTGAAGCTTTCTTT. Amino acids: CASSLRFDRFTEAFF. J is TRBJ1-1 and V is TRBV28, with D possibly TRBD1 on 5 matching bases. The germline V gene encodes CDR1 MDHEN and CDR2 SYDVKM. V was shortened by 2 bases and J by 4 bases, with 14 bases between the two germline ends. The CDR3 contains 15 residues.

The rearrangement links TRBV21-1 to TRBJ2-5; the D call of TRBD2 is as the table states it, not checked on the DNA. TRBV21-1 counts as a pseudogene. The CDR3 runs to 14 residues. In nucleotides, the CDR3 is TGTGCCAGCAGCAAAGCGCTTAGGAGTGAGACCCAGTACTTC. This sequence encodes CASSKALRSETQYF.